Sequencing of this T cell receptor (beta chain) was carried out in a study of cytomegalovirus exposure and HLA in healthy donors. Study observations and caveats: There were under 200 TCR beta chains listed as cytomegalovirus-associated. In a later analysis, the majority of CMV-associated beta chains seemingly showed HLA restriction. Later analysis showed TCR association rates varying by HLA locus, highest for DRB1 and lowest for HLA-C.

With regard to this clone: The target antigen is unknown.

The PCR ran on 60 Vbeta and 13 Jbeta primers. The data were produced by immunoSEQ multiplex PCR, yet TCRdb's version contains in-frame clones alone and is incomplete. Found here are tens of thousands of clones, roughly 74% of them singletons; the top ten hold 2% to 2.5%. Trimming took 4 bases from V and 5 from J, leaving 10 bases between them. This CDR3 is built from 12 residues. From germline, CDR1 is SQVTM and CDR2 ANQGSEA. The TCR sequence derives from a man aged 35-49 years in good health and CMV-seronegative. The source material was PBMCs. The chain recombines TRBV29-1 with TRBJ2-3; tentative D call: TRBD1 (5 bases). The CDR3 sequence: CSVVVQGDTQYF. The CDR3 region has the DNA TGCAGCGTTGTAGTGCAGGGAGATACGCAGTATTTT.